This T cell receptor beta chain was found in a study of cytomegalovirus exposure and HLA in healthy donors. In the PCR, 60 Vbeta and 13 Jbeta primers were used. Method: immunoSEQ multiplex PCR; TCRdb's copy keeps in-frame clones and lacks some. Among a few hundred thousand clones listed, 80% to 90% were seen once. Looked up from germline, CDR1 is LNHDA and CDR2 is SQIVND (reference sequence). The ends were cut back, 3 bases at V and 7 bases at J, with 15 bases in the middle. There are 15 residues in the CDR3. For this clone: The antigen is not known.

Study-level results: What a later analysis showed was that several of the most significant clusters appeared linked to common viral pathogens. TCR beta V segments were, for the most part, productive about 87% or about 30% of the time in an earlier analysis.

The sequenced material came from PBMCs. The sequence was collected from a man younger than 45 in good health and CMV-seronegative. The V and J genes are TRBV19 and TRBJ1-4; tentative D call: TRBD1 (6 bases). CDR3 protein: CASSILQGVSEKLFF. The CDR3, as DNA: TGTGCCAGTAGTATCCTACAGGGAGTGAGTGAAAAACTGTTTTTT.